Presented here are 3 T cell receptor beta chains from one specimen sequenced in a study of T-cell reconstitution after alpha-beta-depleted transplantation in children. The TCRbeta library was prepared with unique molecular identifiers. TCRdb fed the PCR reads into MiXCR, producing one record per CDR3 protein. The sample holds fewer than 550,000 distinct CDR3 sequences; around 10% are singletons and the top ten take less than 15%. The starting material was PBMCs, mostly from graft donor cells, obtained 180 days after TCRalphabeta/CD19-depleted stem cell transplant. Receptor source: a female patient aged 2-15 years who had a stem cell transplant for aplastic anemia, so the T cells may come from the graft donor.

The CDR3, as DNA: TGTGCCAGCAGCCCCCTAGGGGGAACCGGGGCCAACGTCCTGACTTTC. This translates into CASSPLGGTGANVLTF. The gene calls are TRBV3-1 and TRBJ2-6; perhaps TRBD1 as D (6 bases). The CDR3 extends over 16 amino acids. The germline V gene encodes CDR1 LGHDT and CDR2 YNNKEL (reference sequence). V was trimmed by 4 bases and J by 4 bases, leaving 14 bases between them.

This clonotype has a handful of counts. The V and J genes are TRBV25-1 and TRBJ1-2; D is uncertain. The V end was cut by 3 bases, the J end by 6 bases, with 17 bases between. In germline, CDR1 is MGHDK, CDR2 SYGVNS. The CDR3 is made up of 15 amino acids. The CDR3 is CASSDLVDFRHGYTF. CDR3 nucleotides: TGTGCCAGCAGTGATTTAGTCGACTTCAGACATGGCTACACCTTC.

The CDR3 DNA sequence: TGCGCCAGCAGTCACCACAGGCGGGGAGAGACCCAGTACTTC. Its protein is CASSHHRRGETQYF. This sequence joins TRBV23-1 and TRBJ2-5; D may be TRBD2 (6 bases). TRBV23-1 is an ORF for which the function is uncertain. This CDR3 is 14 amino acids long. V lost 3 bases to trimming and J lost 4 bases, with 12 bases between them.